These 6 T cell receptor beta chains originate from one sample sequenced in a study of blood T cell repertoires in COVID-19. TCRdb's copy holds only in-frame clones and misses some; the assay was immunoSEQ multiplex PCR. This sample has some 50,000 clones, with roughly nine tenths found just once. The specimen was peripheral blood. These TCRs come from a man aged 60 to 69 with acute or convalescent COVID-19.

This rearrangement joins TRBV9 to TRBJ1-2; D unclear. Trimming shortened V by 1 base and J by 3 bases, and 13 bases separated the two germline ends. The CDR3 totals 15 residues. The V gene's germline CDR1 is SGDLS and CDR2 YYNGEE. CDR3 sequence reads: CASSVSPGGDYGYTF. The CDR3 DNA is TGTGCCAGCAGCGTATCCCCCGGCGGGGACTATGGCTACACCTTC.

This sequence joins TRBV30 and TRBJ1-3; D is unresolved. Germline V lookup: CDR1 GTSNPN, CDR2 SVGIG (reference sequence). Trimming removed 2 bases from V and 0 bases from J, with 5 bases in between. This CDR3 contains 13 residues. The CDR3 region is CAWSLSSGNTIYF. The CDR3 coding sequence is TGTGCCTGGAGTTTGAGCTCTGGAAACACCATATATTTT.

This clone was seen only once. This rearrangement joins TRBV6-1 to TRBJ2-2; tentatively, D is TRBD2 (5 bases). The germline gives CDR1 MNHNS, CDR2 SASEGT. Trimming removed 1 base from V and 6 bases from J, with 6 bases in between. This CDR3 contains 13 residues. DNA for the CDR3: TGTGCCAGCAGTGAAGTGCGGGCCGGGGAGCTGTTTTTT. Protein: CASSEVRAGELFF.

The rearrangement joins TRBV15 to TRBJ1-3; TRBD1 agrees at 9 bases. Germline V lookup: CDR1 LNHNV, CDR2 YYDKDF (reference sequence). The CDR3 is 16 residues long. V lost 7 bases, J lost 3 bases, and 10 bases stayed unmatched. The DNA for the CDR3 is TGTGCCACCACTACCGGGACAGGGATCGATGGAAACACCATATATTTT. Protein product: CATTTGTGIDGNTIYF.

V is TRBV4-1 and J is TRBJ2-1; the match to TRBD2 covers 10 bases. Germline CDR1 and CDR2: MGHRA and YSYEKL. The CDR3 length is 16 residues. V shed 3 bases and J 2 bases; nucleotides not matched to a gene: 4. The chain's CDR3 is CASSHPSGGAYNEQFF. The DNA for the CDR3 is TGCGCCAGCAGCCACCCAAGCGGGGGGGCCTACAATGAGCAGTTCTTC.

Here the CDR3 reads CASSEVELAGFEQFF. DNA of the CDR3: TGTGCCAGCAGTGAGGTAGAACTAGCGGGGTTTGAGCAGTTCTTC. J is TRBJ2-1 and V is TRBV2; 10 bases line up with TRBD2. The CDR3 contains 15 residues. J lost 9 bases, V lost 3 bases, and 8 bases had no gene match. Germline CDR1 SNHLY, CDR2 FYNNEI. Full variable domain (rest looked up from reference TRBV2 and TRBJ2-1): EPEVTQTPSHQVTQMGQEVILRCVPISNHLYFYWYRQILGQKVEFLVSFYNNEISEKSEIFDDQFSVERPDGSNFTLKIRSTKLEDSAMYFCASSEVELAGFEQFFGPGTRLTVL.